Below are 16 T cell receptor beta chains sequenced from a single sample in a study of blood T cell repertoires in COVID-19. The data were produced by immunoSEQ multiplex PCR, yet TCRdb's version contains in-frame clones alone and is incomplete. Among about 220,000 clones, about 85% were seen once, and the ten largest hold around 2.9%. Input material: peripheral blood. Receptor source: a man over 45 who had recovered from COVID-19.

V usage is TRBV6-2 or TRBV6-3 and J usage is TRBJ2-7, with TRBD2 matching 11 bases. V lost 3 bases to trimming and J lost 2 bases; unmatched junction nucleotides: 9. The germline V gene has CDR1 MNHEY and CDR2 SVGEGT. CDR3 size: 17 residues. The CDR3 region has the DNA TGTGCCAGCAGTTATCCGGAGGGGACTAGCGGAACCTACGAGCAGTACTTC. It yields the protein CASSYPEGTSGTYEQYF.

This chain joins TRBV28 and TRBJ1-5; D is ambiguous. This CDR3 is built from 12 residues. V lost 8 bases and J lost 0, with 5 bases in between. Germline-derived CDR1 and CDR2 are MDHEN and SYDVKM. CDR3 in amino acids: CASRSSNQPQHF. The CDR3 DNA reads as TGTGCCAGCCGCAGTAGCAATCAGCCCCAGCATTTT.

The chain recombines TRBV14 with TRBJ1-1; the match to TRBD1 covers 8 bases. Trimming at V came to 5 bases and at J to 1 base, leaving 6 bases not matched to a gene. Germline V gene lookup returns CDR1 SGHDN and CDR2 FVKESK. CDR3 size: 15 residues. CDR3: CASSFHRGSNTEAFF. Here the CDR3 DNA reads TGTGCCAGCAGCTTCCACAGGGGGTCGAACACTGAAGCTTTCTTT.

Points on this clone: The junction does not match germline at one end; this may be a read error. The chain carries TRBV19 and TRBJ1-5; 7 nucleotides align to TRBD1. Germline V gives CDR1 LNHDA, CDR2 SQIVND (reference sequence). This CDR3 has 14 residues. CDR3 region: CASRIGTANQPQHF. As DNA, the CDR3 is TGTGCCAGTAGGATAGGGACAGCTAATCAGCCCCAGCATTTT.

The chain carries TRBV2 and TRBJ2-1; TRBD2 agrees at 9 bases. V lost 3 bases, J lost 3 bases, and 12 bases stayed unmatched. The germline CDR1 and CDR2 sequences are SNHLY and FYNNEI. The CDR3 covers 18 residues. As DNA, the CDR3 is TGTGCCAGCAGTGACGGCGGGAGGGCCGGAAAACGCTACAATGAGCAGTTCTTC. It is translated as CASSDGGRAGKRYNEQFF.

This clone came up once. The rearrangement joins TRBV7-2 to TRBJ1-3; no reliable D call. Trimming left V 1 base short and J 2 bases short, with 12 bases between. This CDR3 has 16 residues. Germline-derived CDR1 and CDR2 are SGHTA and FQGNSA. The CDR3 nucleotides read TGTGCCAGCAGCTTAGGTTCTGAGTTGACTGGAAACACCATATATTTT. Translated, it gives CASSLGSELTGNTIYF.

The CDR3 here is CASSKSGHFSYEQYF. CDR3 nucleotide sequence: TGTGCCAGCAGCAAATCAGGACATTTCTCCTACGAGCAGTACTTC. This chain links TRBV21-1 with TRBJ2-7; TRBD1 reflects the table's D call only, with no check against the DNA. TRBV21-1 is labeled a pseudogene. The CDR3 runs to 15 residues.

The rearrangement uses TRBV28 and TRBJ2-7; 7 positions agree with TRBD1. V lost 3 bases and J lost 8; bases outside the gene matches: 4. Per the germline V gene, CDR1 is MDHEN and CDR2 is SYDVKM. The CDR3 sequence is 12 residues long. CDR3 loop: CASSFGDSQQYF. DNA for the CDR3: TGTGCCAGCAGTTTTGGGGACAGCCAGCAGTACTTC.

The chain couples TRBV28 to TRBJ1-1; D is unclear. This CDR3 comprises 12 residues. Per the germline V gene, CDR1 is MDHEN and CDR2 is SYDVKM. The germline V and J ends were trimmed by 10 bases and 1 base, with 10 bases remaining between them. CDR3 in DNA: TGTGCCACCGCAGTGGCGAACACTGAAGCTTTCTTT. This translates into CATAVANTEAFF.

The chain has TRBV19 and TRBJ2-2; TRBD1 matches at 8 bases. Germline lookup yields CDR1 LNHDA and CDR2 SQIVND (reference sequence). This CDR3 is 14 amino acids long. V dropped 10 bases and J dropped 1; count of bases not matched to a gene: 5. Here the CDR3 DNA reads TGTGCCACCCGGGACAGGTTGAACACCGGGGAGCTGTTTTTT. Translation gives CATRDRLNTGELFF.

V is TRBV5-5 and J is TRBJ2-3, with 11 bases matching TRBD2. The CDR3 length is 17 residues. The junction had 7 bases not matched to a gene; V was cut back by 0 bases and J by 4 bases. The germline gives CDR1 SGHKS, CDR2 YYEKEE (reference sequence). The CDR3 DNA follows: TGTGCCAGCAGCTTGGTGGCTAGCGGGAGGAGACCAGATACGCAGTATTTT. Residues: CASSLVASGRRPDTQYF.

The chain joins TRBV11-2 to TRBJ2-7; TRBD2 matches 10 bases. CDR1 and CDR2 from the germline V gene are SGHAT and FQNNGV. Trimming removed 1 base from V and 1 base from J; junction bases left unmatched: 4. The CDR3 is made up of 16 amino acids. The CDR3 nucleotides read TGTGCCAGCAGCTTAGTTGGGACTAGCGCGTCCTACGAGCAGTACTTC. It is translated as CASSLVGTSASYEQYF.

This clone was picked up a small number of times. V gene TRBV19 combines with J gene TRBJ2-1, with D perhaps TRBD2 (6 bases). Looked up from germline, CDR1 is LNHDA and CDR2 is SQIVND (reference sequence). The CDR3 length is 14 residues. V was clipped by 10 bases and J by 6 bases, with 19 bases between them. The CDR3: CATSERAESNEQFF. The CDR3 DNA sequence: TGTGCCACCTCAGAGCGGGCGGAGTCCAATGAGCAGTTCTTC. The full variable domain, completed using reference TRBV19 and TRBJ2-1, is DGGITQSPKYLFRKEGQNVTLSCEQNLNHDAMYWYRQDPGQGLRLIYYSQIVNDFQKGDIAEGYSVSREKKESFPLTVTSAQKNPTAFYLCATSERAESNEQFFGPGTRLTVL.

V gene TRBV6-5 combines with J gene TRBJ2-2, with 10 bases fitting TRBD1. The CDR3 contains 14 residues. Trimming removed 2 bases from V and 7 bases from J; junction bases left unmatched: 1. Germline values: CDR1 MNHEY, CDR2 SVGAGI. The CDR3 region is CASSYGTGDGELFF. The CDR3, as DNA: TGTGCCAGCAGTTACGGGACAGGGGACGGGGAGCTGTTTTTT.

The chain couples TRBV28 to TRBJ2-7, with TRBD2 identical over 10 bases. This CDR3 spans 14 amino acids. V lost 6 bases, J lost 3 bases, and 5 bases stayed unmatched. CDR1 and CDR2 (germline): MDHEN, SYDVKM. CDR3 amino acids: CASRMTSGHYEQYF. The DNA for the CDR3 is TGTGCCAGCAGGATGACTAGCGGGCACTACGAGCAGTACTTC.

For the CDR3, the DNA is TGTGCCACCAGTGCTGGTTCGGGAAAGCGGTCCCATGAGCAGTTCTTC. Translation: CATSAGSGKRSHEQFF. The chain has TRBV24-1 and TRBJ2-1; D may be TRBD2 (5 bases). Germline-derived CDR1 and CDR2 are KGHDR and SFDVKD. V lost 5 bases, J lost 8 bases, and 21 bases lay in between. The CDR3 runs 16 residues.